This T cell receptor beta chain was identified during a study of T-cell memory formation after mild COVID-19 (TCRdb year 2021). About the study as a whole: Most TCR sequence clusters were specific to one of the two donors. In a couple of donors, T-cell clones that expanded and contracted after mild COVID-19 were followed by sequencing TCRalpha and TCRbeta repertoires longitudinally. The cohort comprised two young, previously healthy adult volunteers, one female and one male.

The full study reports these points: SARS-CoV-2 specificity of the second-wave clones peaking on day 37 was not confirmed. Balanced CD4/CD8 phenotypes were observed for clones contracting from day 15 to 85, whereas a bias towards CD4+ was observed for a second wave of clones expanding from day 15 to 37. Only a couple of mild cases were covered in the study, and larger cohorts including severe cases with pre-infection samples were considered necessary. Contracting CD4+ clones turned up mainly in the CM and EM memory subsets, whereas EMRA was where CD8+ clones were enriched. Some responding clones were found in pre-infection memory, which suggests that pre-existing cross-reactive memory T cells took part in the SARS-CoV-2 response.

Sequencing was performed on an Illumina NovaSeq 6000. TCRalpha and TCRbeta cDNA libraries were constructed by 5'RACE with constant-segment primers, with sample barcodes and unique molecular identifiers being introduced. Trizol reagent was used to extract RNA from every sample. The libraries were amplified in two PCR steps, and the second step added a second sample barcode and Illumina TruSeq adapters. Sequencing of the libraries was done on an Illumina NovaSeq, producing 2 x 150 bp paired-end reads. The paper's data handling went like this. The reads were demultiplexed and collapsed into UMI-guided consensus sequences using migec v1.2.7. Using mixcr v2.1.11, UMI consensuses were aligned to TRA and TRB V and J templates and then assembled into clonotypes. A clonotype was counted as expanded or contracted only if both edgeR and NoisET called the change significant, with noise models trained on biological replicates. For edgeR calls, the cutoffs were a false discovery rate-adjusted p below 0.01 and a log2 fold-change threshold of 1. As an exploratory analysis of dynamics, PCA with hierarchical clustering was applied to max-normalized trajectories of the 1000 most abundant clonotypes. Each responding clone was given a CD4 or CD8 phenotype based on the CD4+ and CD8+ repertoires, which had been sequenced separately. TCRdb trimmed the raw reads at Q25, called clones with MiXCR and kept productive beta chains. Rows with one shared CDR3 protein collapse into an entry with the most common genes and DNA. Here the V and J calls rest on TCRdb's processing, not on the authors' analysis. The sample yields about 540,000 distinct CDR3 sequences; approximately 20% were counted once. Around 12% of the sample comes from the top ten.

PBMCs were isolated by Ficoll-Paque density gradient centrifugation. For this clonotype: Its recognized antigen is unknown. Per-base quality was not reported, and no clone a single base away is much larger than it.

For CDR1 and CDR2, the germline V gene (reference sequence) lists SGHNT and YYREEE. The junction carries 12 bases between V and J, which are trimmed by 4 bases and 5 bases respectively. The CDR3 runs 13 amino acids, cysteine and phenylalanine included. The CDR3 DNA has 39 bases and is translated from base 1. Recombination connected TRBV5-4 to TRBJ1-2; there is no confident call for the D gene. This clonotype originated in an adult woman who had mild COVID-19 (a few samples of this study predate the infection). The sample titles of this study are shuffled in the database, so cell type and time point are left out; the donor was told from shared clones. The sample taken for sequencing was PBMCs or a T cell subset sorted from them (not recorded which). The CDR3 has the sequence CASSPGESYGYTF. In nucleotides, the sequence is TGTGCCAGCAGCCCCGGGGAGTCTTATGGCTACACCTTC.